This section outlines one T cell receptor beta chain sequence together with its context. Its cognate antigen has yet to be identified. No quality values exist for individual bases; no much larger clone is one base distant. The cohort was made up of about 610 healthy bone marrow donors. At the time of sampling, every cohort member was nominally healthy, though immune exposures that went unrecorded were likely present. The donor tested CMV seronegative, placing the donor among the approximately 360 seronegative members of the cohort. Every donor gave a peripheral blood sample, and the peripheral blood mononuclear cells from that sample were used for TCR beta sequencing. The Qiagen DNeasy Blood Extraction Kit was used to extract genomic DNA from the blood cell samples. These data come from a study of cytomegalovirus exposure and HLA in healthy donors (dated by TCRdb to about 2017). About the study as a whole: According to an earlier analysis of 587 of the donors, 150 million to 200 million T cells yielded 90 million to 140 million unique TCR beta sequences and more than 250 Gb of sequence data. An early release covering more than 500 HLA-typed donors comprised about 310 gigabases of sequencing data and around 86 million unique TCR sequences. Every repertoire in the discovery cohort had been generated on one and the same sequencing platform. The number of typed donors differed by locus: about 629-630 for A, B, C, DRB1 and DQB1; some 500 for DQA1; roughly 600 for DPA1; and roughly 450 for DPB1. The study was designed to test whether signatures of past pathogen exposure could be identified by cataloging public T cell receptors. Of the 300 to 500 genotyped donors, 65% to 90% were placed in the genetic ancestry cluster associated with self-reported Caucasian donors. On average, over 200,000 unique TCR beta nucleotide sequences were sequenced per donor among 398 genotyped donors of the cohort, with around 19% of those sequences being non-productive. Donor age, sex, ethnicity and CMV serostatus were collected together with the repertoire data. A later genetic analysis took genome-wide SNP genotypes for about 60% of the roughly 670 donors and used that subset as a discovery cohort. To decide whether each TCR beta V gene segment behaved as functional or pseudogenic, an earlier analysis of 587 of the donors relied on high-throughput TCR beta sequencing. The study used immunosequencing to profile the T cell repertoires of 670 or so subjects and linked those repertoires to cytomegalovirus serostatus. Rather than drawing on any new phenotypic data, the later analysis identified candidate immune exposures from TCR beta sequences and the way those sequences occurred across donors. High-throughput TCR immunosequencing, statistical association of individual TCRs with disease status, and machine learning were combined to predict cytomegalovirus infection status. Four to six DR-DQ haplotypes were handled as single units for association and clustering, since linkage in the cohort was strong. A later analysis re-examined previously published TCR beta repertoires from hundreds of donors and added high-resolution HLA genotyping to investigate patterns of TCR occurrence. A separate validation cohort of 90 to 150 different subjects was used in addition to the roughly 620-subject first cohort. HLA typing included class I and class II loci at four-digit resolution.

The library was built by means of the immunoSEQ multiplex PCR assay. The multiplex PCR relied on a mix of 60 forward primers for TCR Vbeta segments and 13 reverse primers for TCR Jbeta segments. The CDR3 region of rearranged TCR beta genes was amplified from genomic DNA with a multiplex PCR assay. The amplified TCR beta libraries were sequenced on the Illumina HiSeq System as 87-base-pair reads. For the original study's pipeline: A later analysis counted tens of millions of unique TCR beta chains across the 666 repertoires, and roughly 10 million of these chains were shared by at least two donors. A nearest-neighbor algorithm error-corrected the raw reads and collapsed the reads into unique sequences, merging closely related sequences to remove PCR and sequencing errors. V, D and J gene segments were assigned by aligning CDR3 sequences to IMGT reference sequences. For a sequence to be retained, a match of at least six nucleotides to both a V gene segment and a J gene segment was required. A rearrangement counted as productive if the CDR3 had no stop codons and remained in frame with V and J, and every other rearrangement counted as non-productive. CDR3 was defined by IMGT convention, running from the second conserved V-encoded cysteine to the conserved J-encoded phenylalanine. In an earlier analysis of 587 of the donors, sequences lacking an unambiguous match to a single V gene segment were excluded. An earlier analysis of several hundred of the donors classified V segments as functional when productive rearrangements were above 56.7% and as segregating when the standard deviation between donors was above 5%. To diagnose cytomegalovirus status from the catalog of TCR beta chain sequences, a statistical classification framework was built. In a later analysis, V and J genes were assigned by comparing TCR nucleotide sequences against IMGT/GENE-DB human TR gene sequences. A later analysis assigned CDR3 sequences and most-parsimonious VDJ recombination scenarios with the TCRdist pipeline. A later analysis defined each TCR beta chain by its CDR3 amino acid sequence plus V-gene family, and excluded reads lacking a unique V-gene family. In a later analysis, around 650 highly shared, low-generation-probability nucleotide sequences were removed to address suspected cross-contamination and a sequencing artifact. A later analysis calculated a clonal expansion index for each public chain from normalized within-repertoire ranks of inferred template counts. Generation probabilities in a later analysis came from a VDJ recombination model fitted to out-of-frame rearrangements, and those results were checked against IGoR. Hypergeometric tests were used in a later analysis to score TCR-TCR, TCR-HLA and TCR-CMV co-occurrence, with a repertoire-size bias correction applied to the TCR pairs. To estimate false discovery rates, a later analysis permuted the HLA or CMV assignments 20 times. In a later analysis, co-occurring TCRs were grouped using DBSCAN, with TCRdist sequence similarity added in when clustering inside HLA-allele-positive subsets. Co-occurrence clustering excluded repertoires with fewer than 30,000 or more than 120,000 public chains, plus five with anomalous nucleotide sharing. TCRdb retrieved this table from immuneACCESS and kept in-frame rearrangements only. Not all clones are present; in checked studies, unresolved V genes account for under half, and no reason is known for the remainder. V, J and clone size derive from that table, while D and trimming were established from the DNA sequence. This sample comprises approximately 180,000 clones, 70% to 80% of them detected only once. Together, the top ten hold around 1.4% of the sample.

CDR1 and CDR2 are drawn from the germline V gene (reference sequence): SEHNR, FQNEAQ. V is cut by 2 bases and J by 4 bases, and the space between the germline ends is 10 bases. The CDR3, from cysteine to phenylalanine, totals 14 residues. The sequence is cut down to CDR3 DNA, 42 bases in frame from base 1. General study outcomes and caveats: When HLA alleles, especially DR and DQ, strongly co-occurred, TCR associations were difficult to assign to individual alleles. Most TCR sequences were seen in very few donors, while some public TCRs were found in many individuals. Compared with the roughly 710-donor mean, donors in an Asian-associated ancestry cluster had fewer N-insertions in productive TCRs, according to a later genetic analysis. It was suggested by the authors that the approach could potentially be generalized to other disease states and immunological phenotypes. Because the 87-base-pair reads could not distinguish some IMGT-functional V segments, including TRBV6-2 and TRBV6-3, those segments were excluded. Several of the top co-occurrence clusters appeared to be linked to parvovirus B19, influenza, CMV and Epstein-Barr virus, according to a later analysis. Linkage disequilibrium might explain the correlated functional status among segregating V segments, but an unknown experimental factor could not be ruled out. The study gave a list of under 200 TCR beta chains associated with cytomegalovirus. Because counts were too low, 15 to 20 rarely observed V segments, including chromosome 9 orphons, were excluded from the earlier analysis of 587 of the donors. Sequencing depth was assumed to be roughly uniform across donors in the presence/absence analyses, though that assumption may not hold. This cohort had only TCR beta chains sequenced, and the lack of alpha or paired-chain data limited which features could be detected. The sequencing pipeline was judged likely to have produced a cluster of highly shared sequence variants as a technical artifact. A further reported finding was that TCR beta sequences accurately predicted the HLA-A and HLA-B alleles for most subjects in the first cohort. In a later analysis, HLA-associated TCR beta chains showed more clonal expansion and lower generation probabilities than non-associated chains that were equally common. In both the original and validation cohorts, the classifier was reported to diagnose cytomegalovirus status with high specificity and sensitivity. At a false discovery rate of 0.05, a later analysis linked 15,000 to 20,000 TCR beta sequences to specific HLA alleles. Because HLA typing was unavailable for some donors at each locus, only the typed subset was used in association tests. Broadly in line with IMGT annotations, most TCR beta V segments showed up in productive rearrangements about 90% or about 30% of the time in an earlier analysis of 450 to 750 of the donors. Most CMV-associated TCR beta chains appeared to be HLA-restricted in a later analysis, and the HLA associations seemed to be driven largely by CMV exposure. A later genetic analysis associated a missense DCLRE1C variant with V-gene and J-gene trimming of TCR beta chains, and an independent cohort replicated the association. A few of the identified cytomegalovirus-associated TCR beta chains were confirmed in vitro to be specific for cytomegalovirus antigens. The only immune exposure information available for the cohort was CMV serostatus. In a later analysis, the rate of TCR association differed among HLA loci, with DRB1 alleles having the most associated TCRs and HLA-C alleles having the fewest.

The receptor was isolated from a woman aged 50 to 65 in good health and CMV-seronegative. The chain uses TRBV7-9 and TRBJ2-3; 6 matching bases give a weak D call of TRBD2. Source material: PBMCs. This receptor has the CDR3 CASSLNSGADTQYF. The bases read TGTGCCAGCAGCTTAAATTCGGGGGCAGATACGCAGTATTTT.